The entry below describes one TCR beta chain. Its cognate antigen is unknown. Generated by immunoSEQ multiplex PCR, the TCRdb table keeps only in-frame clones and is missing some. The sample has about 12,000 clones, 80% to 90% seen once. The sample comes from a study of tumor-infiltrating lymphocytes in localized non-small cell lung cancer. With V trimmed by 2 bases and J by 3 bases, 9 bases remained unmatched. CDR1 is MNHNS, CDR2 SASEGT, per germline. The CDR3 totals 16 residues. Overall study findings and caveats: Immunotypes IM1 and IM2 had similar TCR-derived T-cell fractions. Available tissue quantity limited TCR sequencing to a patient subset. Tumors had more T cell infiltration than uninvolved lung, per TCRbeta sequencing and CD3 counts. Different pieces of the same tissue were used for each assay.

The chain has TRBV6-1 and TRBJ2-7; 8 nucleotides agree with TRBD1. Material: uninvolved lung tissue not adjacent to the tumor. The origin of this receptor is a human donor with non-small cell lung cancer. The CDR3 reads CASSEIGQGSLYEQYF. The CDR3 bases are TGTGCCAGCAGTGAAATCGGACAGGGATCGCTCTACGAGCAGTACTTC.